This TCR beta chain was identified in a study of cytomegalovirus exposure and HLA in healthy donors. Details on this clone: Because the CDR3 is missing its conserved closing phenylalanine or tryptophan, this is likely a read error. The DNA is omitted, as the CDR3 cannot be located on it reliably, and the CDR3 follows TCRdb's listing.

Germline CDR1 and CDR2: SGHNT and YENEEA. The CDR3 is made up of 16 amino acids, end residues included. PCR employed 60 Vbeta and 13 Jbeta primers. The authors' processing: Roughly 10 million shared chains were among about 80 million unique TCR beta chains counted in a later analysis. Data came from immunoSEQ multiplex PCR; TCRdb stores just in-frame clones and leaves some out. V and J calls and clone size follow that table, whereas D and trimming were derived from the DNA. The profile covers 200,000 to 250,000 clones, with 70% to 85% appearing a single time and around 0.57% taken by the ten largest.

This chain connects TRBV11-3 to TRBJ1-2; TRBD1, the D gene given by the table, was not confirmed from the DNA. The specimen was PBMCs. The sequence derives from a woman in her forties in good health and CMV-seronegative. The CDR3 here is CASTILRDRGQRQRFL.